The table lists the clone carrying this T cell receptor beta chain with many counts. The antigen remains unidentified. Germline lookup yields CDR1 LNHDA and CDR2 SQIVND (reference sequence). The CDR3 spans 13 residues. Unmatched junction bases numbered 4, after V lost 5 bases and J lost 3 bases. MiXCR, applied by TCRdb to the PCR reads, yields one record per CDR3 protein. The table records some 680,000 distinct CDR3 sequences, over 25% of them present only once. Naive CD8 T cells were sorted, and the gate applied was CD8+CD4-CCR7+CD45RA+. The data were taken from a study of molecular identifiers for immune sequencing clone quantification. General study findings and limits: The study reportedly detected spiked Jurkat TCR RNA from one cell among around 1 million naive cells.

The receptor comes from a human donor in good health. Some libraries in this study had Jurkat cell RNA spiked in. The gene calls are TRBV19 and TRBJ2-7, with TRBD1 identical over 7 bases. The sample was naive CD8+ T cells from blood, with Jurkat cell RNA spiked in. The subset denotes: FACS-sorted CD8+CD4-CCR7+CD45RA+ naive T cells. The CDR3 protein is CASSGRDSYEQYF. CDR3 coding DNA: TGTGCCAGTAGTGGCCGGGACAGCTACGAGCAGTACTTC.